This is a list of T cell receptor beta chains from one sample in a study of T-cell reconstitution after alpha-beta-depleted transplantation in children. One entry per CDR3 protein results from TCRdb running MiXCR on the PCR reads. The repertoire holds around 680,000 distinct CDR3 sequences, with approximately 17% as singletons. The source material was PBMCs from the stem cell graft donor, sampled from the stem cell graft. All receptors come from a human donor who donated a stem cell graft to a child with acute myeloid leukemia. CDR3s include the opening cysteine and the closing phenylalanine or tryptophan. D genes are given only for firm matches. Size values are once, few and many counts, or a class for expanded clones, and some rows have none.

D gene: TRBD1
V gene: TRBV7-6
J gene: TRBJ2-7
clone size: NA
CDR3 DNA: TGTGCCAGCAGCCTTACAGGGGACCGCAACTACGAGCAGTACTTC
CDR3 protein: CASSLTGDRNYEQYF

D gene: NA
V gene: TRBV6-2/TRBV6-3
J gene: TRBJ2-2
clone size: few
CDR3 DNA: TGTGCCAGCAGTGACATTGGAGCCGGCACCGGGGAGCTGTTTTTT
CDR3 protein: CASSDIGAGTGELFF

D gene: NA
V gene: TRBV3-1
J gene: TRBJ2-1
clone size: NA
CDR3 DNA: TGTGCCAGCAGCCAAGATTGGGTCTACAATGAGCAGTTCTTC
CDR3 protein: CASSQDWVYNEQFF

D gene: NA
V gene: TRBV29-1
J gene: TRBJ2-5
clone size: many
CDR3 DNA: TGCAGCGTTGAGCCCCGACTAACCGAAGAGACCCAGTACTTC
CDR3 protein: CSVEPRLTEETQYF

D gene: NA
V gene: TRBV4-2
J gene: TRBJ2-6
clone size: few
CDR3 DNA: TGTGCCAGCAGCCAAGAGGGTACAGGAACCCCTGGGGCCAACGTCCTGACTTTC
CDR3 protein: CASSQEGTGTPGANVLTF

D gene: NA
V gene: TRBV6-5
J gene: TRBJ2-1
clone size: many
CDR3 DNA: TGTGCCAGCAGTTACGACAGGAATATTGACAATGAGCAGTTCTTC
CDR3 protein: CASSYDRNIDNEQFF

D gene: TRBD2
V gene: TRBV7-9
J gene: TRBJ2-1
clone size: NA
CDR3 DNA: TGTGCCAGCAGCCCCCCCGGGACTAGATCCTACAATGAGCAGTTCTTC
CDR3 protein: CASSPPGTRSYNEQFF

D gene: NA
V gene: TRBV29-1
J gene: TRBJ1-2
clone size: few
CDR3 DNA: TGCAGGGGGGGGTCGTCCTTCGATGGCTACACCTTC
CDR3 protein: CRGGSSFDGYTF

D gene: TRBD2
V gene: TRBV20-1
J gene: TRBJ2-3
clone size: many
CDR3 DNA: TGCAGTGCTCGGGGACTACGCACAGATACGCAGTATTTT
CDR3 protein: CSARGLRTDTQYF

D gene: NA
V gene: TRBV7-2
J gene: TRBJ2-3
clone size: NA
CDR3 DNA: TGTGCCAGCAGCCAGATCAACCGGGGCACAGATACGCAGTATTTT
CDR3 protein: CASSQINRGTDTQYF

D gene: TRBD1
V gene: TRBV11-2
J gene: TRBJ2-5
clone size: few
CDR3 DNA: TGTGCCAGCAGCTGGACCGGGACAGGGGGCTCTGATGAGACCCAGTACTTC
CDR3 protein: CASSWTGTGGSDETQYF

D gene: NA
V gene: TRBV20-1
J gene: TRBJ1-1
clone size: many
CDR3 DNA: TGCAGTGCTAGCGTCAAAACCCAGATGGGGGAAGGTGACACTGAAGCTTTCTTT
CDR3 protein: CSASVKTQMGEGDTEAFF

D gene: NA
V gene: TRBV20-1
J gene: TRBJ1-5
clone size: many
CDR3 DNA: TGCAGTGCTGGGGACGGTAGCAATCAGCCCCAGCATTTT
CDR3 protein: CSAGDGSNQPQHF

D gene: NA
V gene: TRBV6-4
J gene: TRBJ2-1
clone size: NA
CDR3 DNA: TGTGCCAGCAGTGAATTTGGGGGGACGAACAATGAGCAGTTCTTC
CDR3 protein: CASSEFGGTNNEQFF

D gene: TRBD1
V gene: TRBV7-6
J gene: TRBJ2-6
clone size: few
CDR3 DNA: TGTGCCAGCAGCTTAGACTTGCAGGGGGCTGCTGGGGCCAACGTCCTGACTTTC
CDR3 protein: CASSLDLQGAAGANVLTF

D gene: NA
V gene: TRBV9
J gene: TRBJ2-1
clone size: many
CDR3 DNA: TGTGCCAGCAGCGTAGGCGGGGGCGGGCAGTTCTTC
CDR3 protein: CASSVGGGGQFF